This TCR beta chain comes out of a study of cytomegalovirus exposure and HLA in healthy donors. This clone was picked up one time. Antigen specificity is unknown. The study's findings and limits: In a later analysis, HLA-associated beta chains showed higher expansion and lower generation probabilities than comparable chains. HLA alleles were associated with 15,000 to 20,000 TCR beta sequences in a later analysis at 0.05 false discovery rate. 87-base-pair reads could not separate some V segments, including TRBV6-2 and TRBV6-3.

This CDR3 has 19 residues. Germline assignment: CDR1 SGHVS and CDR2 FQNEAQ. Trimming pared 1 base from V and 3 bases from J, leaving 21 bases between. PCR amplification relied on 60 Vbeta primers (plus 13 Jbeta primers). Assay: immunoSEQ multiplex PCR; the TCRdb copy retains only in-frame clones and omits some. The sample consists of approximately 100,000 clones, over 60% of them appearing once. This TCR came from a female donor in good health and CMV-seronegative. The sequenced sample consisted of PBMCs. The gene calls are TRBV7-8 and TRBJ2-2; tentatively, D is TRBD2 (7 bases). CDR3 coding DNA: TGTGCCAGCAGCTTAGTATTCCCGGCTGGCGGGGGCTACACCGGGGAGCTGTTTTTT. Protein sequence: CASSLVFPAGGGYTGELFF.